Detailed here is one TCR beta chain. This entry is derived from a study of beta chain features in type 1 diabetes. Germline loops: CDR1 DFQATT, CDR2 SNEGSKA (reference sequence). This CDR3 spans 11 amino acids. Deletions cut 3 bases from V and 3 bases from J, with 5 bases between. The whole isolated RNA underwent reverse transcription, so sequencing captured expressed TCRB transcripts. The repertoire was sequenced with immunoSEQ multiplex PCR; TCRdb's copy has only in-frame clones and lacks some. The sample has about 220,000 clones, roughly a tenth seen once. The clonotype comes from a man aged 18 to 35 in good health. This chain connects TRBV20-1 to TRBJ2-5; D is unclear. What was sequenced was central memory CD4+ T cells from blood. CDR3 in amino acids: CSASVKETQYF. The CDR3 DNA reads TGCAGTGCTAGTGTTAAAGAGACCCAGTACTTC.